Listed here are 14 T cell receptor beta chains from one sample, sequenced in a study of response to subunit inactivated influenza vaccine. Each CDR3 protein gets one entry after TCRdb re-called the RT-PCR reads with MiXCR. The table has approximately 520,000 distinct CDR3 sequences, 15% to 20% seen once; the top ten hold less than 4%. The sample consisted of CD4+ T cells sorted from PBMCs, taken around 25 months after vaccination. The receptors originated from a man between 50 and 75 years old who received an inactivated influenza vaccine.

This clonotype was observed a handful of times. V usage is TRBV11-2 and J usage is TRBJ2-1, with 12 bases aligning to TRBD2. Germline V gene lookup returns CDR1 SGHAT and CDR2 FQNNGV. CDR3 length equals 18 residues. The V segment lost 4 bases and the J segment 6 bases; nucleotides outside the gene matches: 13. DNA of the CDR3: TGTGCCAGCAGCTCACGACTAGCGGGAGAGTATCGGGTCAATGAGCAGTTCTTC. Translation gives CASSSRLAGEYRVNEQFF.

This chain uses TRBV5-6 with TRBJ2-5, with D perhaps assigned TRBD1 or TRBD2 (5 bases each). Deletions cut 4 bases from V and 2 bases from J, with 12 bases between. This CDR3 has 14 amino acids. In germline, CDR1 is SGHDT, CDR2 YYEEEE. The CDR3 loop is CASSHRDGQETQYF. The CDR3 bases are TGTGCCAGCAGCCACCGGGACGGACAAGAGACCCAGTACTTC.

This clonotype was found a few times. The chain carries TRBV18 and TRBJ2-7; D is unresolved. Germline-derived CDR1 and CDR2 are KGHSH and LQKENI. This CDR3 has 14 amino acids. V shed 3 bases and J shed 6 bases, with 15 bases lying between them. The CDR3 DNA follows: TGTGCCAGCTCACCTCTCCCTCTGGGTGGCGAGCAGTACTTC. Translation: CASSPLPLGGEQYF.

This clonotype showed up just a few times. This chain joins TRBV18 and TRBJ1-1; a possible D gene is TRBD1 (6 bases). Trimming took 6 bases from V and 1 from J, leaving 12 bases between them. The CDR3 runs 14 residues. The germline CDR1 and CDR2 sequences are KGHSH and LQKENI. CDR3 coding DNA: TGTGCCAGCTCGCACTACAGGGAGAACACTGAAGCTTTCTTT. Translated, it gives CASSHYRENTEAFF.

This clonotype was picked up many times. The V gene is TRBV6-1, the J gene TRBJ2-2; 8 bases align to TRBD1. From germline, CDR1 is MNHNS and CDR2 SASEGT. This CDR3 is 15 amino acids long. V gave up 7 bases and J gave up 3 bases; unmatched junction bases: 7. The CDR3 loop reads CASNPGTGDTGELFF. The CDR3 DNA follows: TGTGCCAGCAACCCCGGGACAGGTGACACCGGGGAGCTGTTTTTT.

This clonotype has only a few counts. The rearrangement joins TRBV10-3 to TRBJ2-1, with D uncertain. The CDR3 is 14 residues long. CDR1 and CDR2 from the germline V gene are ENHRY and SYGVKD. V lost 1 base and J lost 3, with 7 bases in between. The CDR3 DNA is TGTGCCATCAGTGAGTGGCAGAGCTACAATGAGCAGTTCTTC. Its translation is CAISEWQSYNEQFF.

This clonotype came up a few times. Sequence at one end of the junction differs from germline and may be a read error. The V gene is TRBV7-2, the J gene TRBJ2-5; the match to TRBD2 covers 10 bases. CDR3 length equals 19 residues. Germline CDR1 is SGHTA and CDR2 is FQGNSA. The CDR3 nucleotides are TGTGCCAGCAGCCTAGCCGTTTTTATTAGCGGGGGGTCACAAGAGACCCAGTACTTC. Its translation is CASSLAVFISGGSQETQYF.

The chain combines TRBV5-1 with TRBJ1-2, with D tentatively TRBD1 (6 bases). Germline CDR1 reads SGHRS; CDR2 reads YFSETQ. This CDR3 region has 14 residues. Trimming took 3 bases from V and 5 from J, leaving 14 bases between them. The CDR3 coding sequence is TGCGCCAGCAGCTCGACAGGCGCCGGGTATGGCTACACCTTC. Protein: CASSSTGAGYGYTF.

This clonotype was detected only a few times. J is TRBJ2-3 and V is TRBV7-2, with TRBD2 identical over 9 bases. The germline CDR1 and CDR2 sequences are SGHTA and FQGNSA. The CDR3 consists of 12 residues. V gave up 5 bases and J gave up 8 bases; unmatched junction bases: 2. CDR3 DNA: TGTGCCAGCAGCCCAGCGGGGGGTACGCAGTATTTT. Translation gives CASSPAGGTQYF.

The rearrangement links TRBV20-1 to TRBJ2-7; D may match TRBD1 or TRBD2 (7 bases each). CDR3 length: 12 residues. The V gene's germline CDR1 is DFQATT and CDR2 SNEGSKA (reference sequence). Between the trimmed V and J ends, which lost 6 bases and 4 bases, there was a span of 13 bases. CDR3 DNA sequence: TGCAGTGCCTGGGGGGGACAGTACGAGCAGTACTTC. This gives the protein CSAWGGQYEQYF.

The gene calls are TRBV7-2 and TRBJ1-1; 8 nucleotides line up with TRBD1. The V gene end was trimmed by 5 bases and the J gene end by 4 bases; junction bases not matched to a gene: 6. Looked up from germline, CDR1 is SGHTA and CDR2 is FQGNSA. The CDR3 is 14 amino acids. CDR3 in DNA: TGTGCCAGCAGCAGCAGGGGGCTTAGCACTGAAGCTTTCTTT. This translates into CASSSRGLSTEAFF.

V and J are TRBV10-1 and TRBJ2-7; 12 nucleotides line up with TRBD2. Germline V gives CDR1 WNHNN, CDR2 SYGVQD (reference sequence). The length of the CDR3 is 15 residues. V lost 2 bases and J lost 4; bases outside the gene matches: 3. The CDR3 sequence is CASSEGLAGPYEQYF. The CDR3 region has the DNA TGCGCCAGCAGTGAGGGACTAGCGGGGCCGTACGAGCAGTACTTC.

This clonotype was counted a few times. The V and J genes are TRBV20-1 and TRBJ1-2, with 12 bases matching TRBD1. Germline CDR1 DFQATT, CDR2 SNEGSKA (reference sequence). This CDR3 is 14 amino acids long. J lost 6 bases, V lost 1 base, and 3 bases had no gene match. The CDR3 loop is CSARGGTGGHGYTF. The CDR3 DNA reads TGCAGTGCTAGAGGCGGGACAGGGGGCCATGGCTACACCTTC.

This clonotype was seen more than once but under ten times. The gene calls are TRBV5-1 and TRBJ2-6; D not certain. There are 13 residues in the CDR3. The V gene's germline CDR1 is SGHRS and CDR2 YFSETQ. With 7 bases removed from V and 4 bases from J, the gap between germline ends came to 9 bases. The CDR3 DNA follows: TGCGCCAGCGCTAGACCCGGGGCCAACGTCCTGACTTTC. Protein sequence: CASARPGANVLTF.